The rows below give T cell receptor beta chains drawn from one sample of a study of a mutant IDH1 vaccine in newly diagnosed glioma. Measured with immunoSEQ multiplex PCR; TCRdb has only the in-frame clones, and not every one. The sample contains 70,000 or so clones, around nine tenths of which appear only once. These receptors have no known antigen. The specimen comprised PBMCs, sampled from a glioma patient whose treatment included an IDH1 peptide vaccine. These receptors were collected from a young man with glioma. Each CDR3 is given with its conserved first and last residue. Clone size is given for some rows only: seen once, a few or many times, or a class if the clone is expanded.

V: TRBV11-2
J: TRBJ2-1
size: .
CDR3: CASSLGQTSGGYNEQFF

V: TRBV7-2
J: TRBJ1-4
size: .
CDR3: CASSSSGGEKLFF

V: TRBV4-1
J: TRBJ2-5
size: .
CDR3: CASSQDRKRQGGETQYF

V: TRBV28
J: TRBJ2-1
size: once
CDR3: CASRTSGSGVEQFF

V: TRBV19
J: TRBJ2-1
size: .
CDR3: CASSMGLAPNEQFF

V: TRBV28
J: TRBJ1-2
size: .
CDR3: CASSLAYGYTF

V: TRBV28
J: TRBJ1-2
size: .
CDR3: CASSTFTPDRDYGYTF

V: TRBV27
J: TRBJ2-6
size: .
CDR3: CASSLLGGANVLTF

V: TRBV19
J: TRBJ2-1
size: once
CDR3: CASSPSGGPYNEQFF

V: TRBV15
J: TRBJ1-5
size: .
CDR3: CATSRDRGFNQPQHF

V: TRBV28
J: TRBJ2-3
size: .
CDR3: CATAPFFTDTQYF

V: TRBV6-4
J: TRBJ2-7
size: .
CDR3: CASSVSPGTPSTEQYF

V: TRBV30
J: TRBJ2-4
size: .
CDR3: CAWSANRENIQYF

V: TRBV4-1
J: TRBJ2-7
size: medium-sized
CDR3: CASSGGSPEQYF

V: TRBV11-1
J: TRBJ2-3
size: .
CDR3: CASSYRTSRLTDTQYF

V: TRBV9
J: TRBJ2-1
size: .
CDR3: CASSAMSSYNEQFF

V: TRBV29-1
J: TRBJ1-2
size: .
CDR3: CSVSSPTGVWYGYTF

V: TRBV19
J: TRBJ2-3
size: .
CDR3: CASSITGAKGNTQYF